The clone carrying this T cell receptor (beta chain) was seen a few times. This entry is derived from a study of human T cells and chemical hapten exposure. As for the study in general: Mainly, slight library volume differences in the pool made TCR yields vary.

As for time point: patch test 1, 2 weeks after DPC sensitization. Described treatment: therapeutic diphenylcyclopropenone sensitization with weekly scalp DPC. Individual cDNA molecules received unique molecular identifiers in the library. TCRdb redid the calling of the RACE reads with MiXCR, one entry per CDR3 protein. The table shows 95,000 or so distinct CDR3 sequences, with over 9.5% occurring only once. This TCR came from a man aged 35 to 55 with alopecia areata. Some clones in this sample may be carry-over from other donors' samples. The material was whole blood, obtained in connection with sensitization to the hapten diphenylcyclopropenone (DPC).

The CDR3 reads CASSVFRDPTDTQYF. Here the CDR3 DNA reads TGTGCCAGCAGCGTATTTAGGGACCCCACAGATACGCAGTATTTT. The chain employs TRBV9 and TRBJ2-3; TRBD1 or TRBD2 may be the D gene (5 bases each). Germline values: CDR1 SGDLS, CDR2 YYNGEE. CDR3 length: 15 amino acids. V gave up 1 base and J gave up 2 bases, with 11 bases separating them.